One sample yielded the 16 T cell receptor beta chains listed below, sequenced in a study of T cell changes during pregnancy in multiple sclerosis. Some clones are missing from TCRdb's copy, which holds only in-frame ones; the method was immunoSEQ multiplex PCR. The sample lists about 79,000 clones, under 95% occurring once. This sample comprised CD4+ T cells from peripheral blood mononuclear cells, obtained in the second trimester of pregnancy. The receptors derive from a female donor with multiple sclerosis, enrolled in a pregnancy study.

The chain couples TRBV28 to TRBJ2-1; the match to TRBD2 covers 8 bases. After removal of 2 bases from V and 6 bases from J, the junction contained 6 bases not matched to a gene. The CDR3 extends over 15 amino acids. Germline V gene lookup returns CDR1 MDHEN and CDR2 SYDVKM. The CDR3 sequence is CASSLEAGVFNEQFF. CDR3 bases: TGTGCCAGCAGTTTAGAAGCGGGAGTTTTCAATGAGCAGTTCTTC.

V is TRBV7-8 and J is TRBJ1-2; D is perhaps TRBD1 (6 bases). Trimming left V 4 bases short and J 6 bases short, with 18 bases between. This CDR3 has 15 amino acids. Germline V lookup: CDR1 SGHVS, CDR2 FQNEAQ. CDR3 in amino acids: CASSSQGLGTHGYTF. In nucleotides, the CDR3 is TGTGCCAGCAGCTCACAGGGTCTCGGAACTCATGGCTACACCTTC.

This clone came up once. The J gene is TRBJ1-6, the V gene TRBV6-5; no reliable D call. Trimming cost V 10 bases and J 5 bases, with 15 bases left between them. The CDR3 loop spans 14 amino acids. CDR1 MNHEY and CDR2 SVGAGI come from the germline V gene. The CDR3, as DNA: TGTGCCACCTCTCGTCGAGGGAATAATTCACCCCTCCACTTT. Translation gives CATSRRGNNSPLHF.

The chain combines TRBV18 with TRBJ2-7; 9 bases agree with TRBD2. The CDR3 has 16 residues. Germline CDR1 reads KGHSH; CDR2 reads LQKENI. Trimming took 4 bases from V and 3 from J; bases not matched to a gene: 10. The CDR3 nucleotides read TGTGCCAGCTCACGCGGGACTAGCCCGGGAGTCTACGAGCAGTACTTC. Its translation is CASSRGTSPGVYEQYF.

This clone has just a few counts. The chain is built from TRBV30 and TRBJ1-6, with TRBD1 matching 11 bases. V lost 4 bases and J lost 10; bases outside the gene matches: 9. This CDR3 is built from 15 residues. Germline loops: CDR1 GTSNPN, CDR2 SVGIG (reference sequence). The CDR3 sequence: CAWTPRTGGWSPLHF. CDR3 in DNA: TGTGCCTGGACCCCCAGGACAGGGGGCTGGTCACCCCTCCACTTT. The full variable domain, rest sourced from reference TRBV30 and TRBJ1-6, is SQTIHQWPATLVQPVGSPLSLECTVEGTSNPNLYWYRQAAGRGLQLLFYSVGIGQISSEVPQNLSASRPQDRQFILSSKKLLLSDSGFYLCAWTPRTGGWSPLHFGNGTRLTVT.

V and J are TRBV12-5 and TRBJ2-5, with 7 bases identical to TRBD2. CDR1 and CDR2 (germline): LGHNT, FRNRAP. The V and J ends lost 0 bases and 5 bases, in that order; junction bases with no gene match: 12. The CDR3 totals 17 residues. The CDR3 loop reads CASGLVGVGGSGETQYF. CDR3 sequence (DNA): TGTGCTAGTGGTTTGGTAGGGGTGGGCGGGAGCGGCGAGACCCAGTACTTC.

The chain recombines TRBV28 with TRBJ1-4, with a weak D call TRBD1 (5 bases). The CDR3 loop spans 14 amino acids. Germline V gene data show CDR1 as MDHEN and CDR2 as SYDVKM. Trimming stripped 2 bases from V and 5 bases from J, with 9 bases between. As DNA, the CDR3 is TGTGCCAGCAGTTTAAAACAGGAAAATGAAAAACTGTTTTTT. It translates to CASSLKQENEKLFF.

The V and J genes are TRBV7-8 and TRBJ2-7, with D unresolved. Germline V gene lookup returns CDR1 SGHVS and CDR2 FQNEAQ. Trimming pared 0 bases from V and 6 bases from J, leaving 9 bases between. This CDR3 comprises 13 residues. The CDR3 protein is CASSLAPGIEQYF. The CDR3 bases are TGTGCCAGCAGCTTAGCGCCGGGTATCGAGCAGTACTTC. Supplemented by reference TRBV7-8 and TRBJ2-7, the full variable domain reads GAGVSQSPRYKVAKRGQDVALRCDPISGHVSLFWYQQALGQGPEFLTYFQNEAQLDKSGLPSDRFFAERPEGSVSTLKIQRTQQEDSAVYLCASSLAPGIEQYFGPGTRLTVT.

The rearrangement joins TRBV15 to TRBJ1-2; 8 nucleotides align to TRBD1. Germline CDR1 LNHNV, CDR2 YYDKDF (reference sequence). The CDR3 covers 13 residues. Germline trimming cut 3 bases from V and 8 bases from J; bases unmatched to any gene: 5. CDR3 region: CATSSQRTGGYTF. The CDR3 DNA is TGTGCCACCAGCAGCCAAAGGACAGGGGGCTACACCTTC.

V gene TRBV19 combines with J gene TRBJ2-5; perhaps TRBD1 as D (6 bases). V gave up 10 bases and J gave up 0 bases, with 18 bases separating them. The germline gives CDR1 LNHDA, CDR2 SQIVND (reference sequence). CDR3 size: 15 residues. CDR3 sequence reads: CATSKGTTYQETQYF. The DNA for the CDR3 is TGTGCCACCTCGAAAGGGACAACTTACCAAGAGACCCAGTACTTC.

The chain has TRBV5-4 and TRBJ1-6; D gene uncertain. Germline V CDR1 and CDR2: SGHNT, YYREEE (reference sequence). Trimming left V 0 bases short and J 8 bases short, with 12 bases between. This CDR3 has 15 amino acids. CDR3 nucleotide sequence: TGTGCCAGCAGCTTGGCCGCGAGTTCGGATTCACCCCTCCACTTT. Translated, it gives CASSLAASSDSPLHF.

CDR3 coding DNA: TGTGCCAGCAGCGGGGGAGAGCGGGGGAGAGGTGGTGAGCAGTTCTTC. Protein product: CASSGGERGRGGEQFF. The chain couples TRBV5-4 to TRBJ2-1; TRBD2 matches 8 bases. The V segment lost 4 bases and the J segment 9 bases; nucleotides outside the gene matches: 15. Germline values: CDR1 SGHNT, CDR2 YYREEE (reference sequence). CDR3 length: 16 amino acids.

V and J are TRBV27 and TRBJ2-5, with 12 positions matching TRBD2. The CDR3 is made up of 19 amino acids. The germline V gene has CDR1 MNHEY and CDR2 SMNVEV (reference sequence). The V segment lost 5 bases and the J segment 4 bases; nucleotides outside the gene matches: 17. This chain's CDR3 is CASSARTSGTRGVGETQYF. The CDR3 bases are TGTGCCAGCAGTGCACGGACTAGCGGGACCAGGGGGGTTGGAGAGACCCAGTACTTC.

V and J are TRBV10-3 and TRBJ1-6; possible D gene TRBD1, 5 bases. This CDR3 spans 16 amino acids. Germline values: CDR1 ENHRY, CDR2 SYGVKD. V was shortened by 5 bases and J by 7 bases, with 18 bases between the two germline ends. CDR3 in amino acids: CAISWGSLGGNSPLHF. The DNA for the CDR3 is TGTGCCATCAGTTGGGGTTCTCTGGGGGGGAATTCACCCCTCCACTTT.

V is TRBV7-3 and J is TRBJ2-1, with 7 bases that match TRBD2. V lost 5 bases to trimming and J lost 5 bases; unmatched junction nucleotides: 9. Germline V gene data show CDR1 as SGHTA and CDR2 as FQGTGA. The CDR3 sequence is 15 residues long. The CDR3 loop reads CASSPRVAGDNEQFF. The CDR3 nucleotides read TGTGCCAGCAGCCCCCGTGTGGCGGGAGACAATGAGCAGTTCTTC.

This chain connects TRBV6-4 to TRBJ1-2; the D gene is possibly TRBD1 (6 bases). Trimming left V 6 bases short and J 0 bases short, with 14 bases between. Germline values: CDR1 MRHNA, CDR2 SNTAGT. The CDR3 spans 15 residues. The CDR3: CASRRTATANYGYTF. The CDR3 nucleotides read TGTGCCAGCAGGAGGACAGCCACAGCTAACTATGGCTACACCTTC.